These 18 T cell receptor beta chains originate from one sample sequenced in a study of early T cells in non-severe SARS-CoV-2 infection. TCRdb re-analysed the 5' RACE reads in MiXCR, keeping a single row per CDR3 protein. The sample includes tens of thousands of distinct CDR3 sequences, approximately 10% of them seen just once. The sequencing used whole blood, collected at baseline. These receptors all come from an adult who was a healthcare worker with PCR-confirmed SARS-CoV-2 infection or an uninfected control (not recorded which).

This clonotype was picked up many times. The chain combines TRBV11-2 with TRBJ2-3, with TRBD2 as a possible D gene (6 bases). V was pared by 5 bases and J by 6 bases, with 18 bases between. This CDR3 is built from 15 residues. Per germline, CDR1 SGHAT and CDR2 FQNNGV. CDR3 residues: CASSRRTTSRDTQYF. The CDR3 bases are TGTGCCAGCAGCCGGAGGACTACCTCGCGCGATACGCAGTATTTT.

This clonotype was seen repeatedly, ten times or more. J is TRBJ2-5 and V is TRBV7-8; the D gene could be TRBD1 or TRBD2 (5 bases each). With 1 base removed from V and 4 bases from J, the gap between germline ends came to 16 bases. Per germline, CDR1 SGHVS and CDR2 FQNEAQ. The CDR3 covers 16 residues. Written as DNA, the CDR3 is TGTGCCAGCAGCTTAGGACGTTCGGCAGGGAGAGAGACCCAGTACTTC. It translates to CASSLGRSAGRETQYF.

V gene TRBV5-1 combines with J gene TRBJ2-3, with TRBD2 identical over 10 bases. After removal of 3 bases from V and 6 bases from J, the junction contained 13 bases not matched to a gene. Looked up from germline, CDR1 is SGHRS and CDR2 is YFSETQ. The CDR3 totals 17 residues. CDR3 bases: TGCGCCAGCAGCTCAAATCCTAGCGGGGGTCGCCAGGATACGCAGTATTTT. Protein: CASSSNPSGGRQDTQYF.

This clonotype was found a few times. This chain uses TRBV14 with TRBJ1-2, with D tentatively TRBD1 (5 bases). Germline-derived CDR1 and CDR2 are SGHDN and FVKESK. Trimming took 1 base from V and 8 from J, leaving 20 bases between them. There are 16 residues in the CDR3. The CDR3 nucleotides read TGTGCCAGCAGCCAAGTTGAGGCTCGCGGGGGAAGGGGCTACACCTTC. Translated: CASSQVEARGGRGYTF.

The CDR3 DNA is TGCAGCGTTGTGGGGCAGGCCTACGAGCAGTACTTC. Translated, it gives CSVVGQAYEQYF. V and J are TRBV29-1 and TRBJ2-7; the D gene is possibly TRBD1 (5 bases). Germline CDR1 is SQVTM and CDR2 is ANQGSEA. The CDR3 is made up of 12 amino acids. Deletions cut 4 bases from V and 2 bases from J, with 9 bases between.

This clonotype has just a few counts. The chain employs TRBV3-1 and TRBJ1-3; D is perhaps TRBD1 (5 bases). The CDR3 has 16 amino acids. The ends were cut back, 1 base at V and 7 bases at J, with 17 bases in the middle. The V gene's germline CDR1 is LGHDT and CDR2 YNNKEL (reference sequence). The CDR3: CASSQGGSMLGNTIYF. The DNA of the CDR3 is TGTGCCAGCAGCCAAGGGGGCAGCATGCTTGGGAACACCATATATTTT.

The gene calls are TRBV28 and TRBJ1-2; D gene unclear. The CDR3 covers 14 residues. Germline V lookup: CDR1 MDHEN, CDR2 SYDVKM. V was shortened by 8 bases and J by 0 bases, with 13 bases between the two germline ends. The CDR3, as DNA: TGTGCCAGCGTCGACGGTAGGACTAACTATGGCTACACCTTC. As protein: CASVDGRTNYGYTF.

This CDR3 is CASSQDGIGVNTEAFF. CDR3 coding DNA: TGCGCCAGCAGCCAAGATGGCATCGGGGTGAACACTGAAGCTTTCTTT. V is TRBV4-3 and J is TRBJ1-1; no clear D. Germline CDR1 and CDR2: LGHNA and YSLEER. This CDR3 comprises 16 residues. V lost 0 bases and J lost 0, with 11 bases in between.

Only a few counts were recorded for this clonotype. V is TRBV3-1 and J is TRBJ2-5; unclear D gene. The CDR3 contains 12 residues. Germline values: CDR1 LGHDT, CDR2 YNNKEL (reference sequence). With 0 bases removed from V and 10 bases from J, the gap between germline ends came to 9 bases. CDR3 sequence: CASSQDGQFQYF. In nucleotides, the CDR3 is TGTGCCAGCAGCCAAGACGGGCAGTTCCAGTACTTC.

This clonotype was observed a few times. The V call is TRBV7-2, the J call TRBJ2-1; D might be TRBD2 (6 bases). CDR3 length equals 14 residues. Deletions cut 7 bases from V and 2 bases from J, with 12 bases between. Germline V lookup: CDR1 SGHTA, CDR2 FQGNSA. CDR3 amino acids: CASTPGVTYNEQFF. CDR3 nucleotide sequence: TGTGCCAGCACCCCGGGGGTTACCTACAATGAGCAGTTCTTC.

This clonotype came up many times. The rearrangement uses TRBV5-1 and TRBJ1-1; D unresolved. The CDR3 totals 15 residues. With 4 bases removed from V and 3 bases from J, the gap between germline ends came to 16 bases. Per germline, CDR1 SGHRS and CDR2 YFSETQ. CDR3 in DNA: TGCGCCAGCAGCCGACTTGATAACGGGGACACTGAAGCTTTCTTT. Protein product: CASSRLDNGDTEAFF.

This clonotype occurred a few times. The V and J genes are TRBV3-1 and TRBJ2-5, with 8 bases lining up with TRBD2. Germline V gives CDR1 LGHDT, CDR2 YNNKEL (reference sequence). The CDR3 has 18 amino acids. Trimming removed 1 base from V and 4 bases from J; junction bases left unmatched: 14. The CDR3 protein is CASSQGLAGGQISETQYF. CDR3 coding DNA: TGTGCCAGCAGCCAAGGCCTAGCGGGTGGGCAGATTTCAGAGACCCAGTACTTC.

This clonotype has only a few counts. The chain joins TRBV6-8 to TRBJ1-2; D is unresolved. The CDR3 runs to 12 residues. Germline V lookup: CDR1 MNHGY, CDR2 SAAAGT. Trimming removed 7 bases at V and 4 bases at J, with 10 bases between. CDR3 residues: CASKYRLYGYTF. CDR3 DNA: TGTGCCAGCAAGTACAGACTCTATGGCTACACCTTC.

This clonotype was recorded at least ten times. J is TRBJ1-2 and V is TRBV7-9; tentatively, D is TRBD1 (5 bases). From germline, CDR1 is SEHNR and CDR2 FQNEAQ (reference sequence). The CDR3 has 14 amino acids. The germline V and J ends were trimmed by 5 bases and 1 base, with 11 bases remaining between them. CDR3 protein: CASSLDSFNYGYTF. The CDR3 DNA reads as TGTGCCAGCAGCCTAGACAGTTTTAACTATGGCTACACCTTC.

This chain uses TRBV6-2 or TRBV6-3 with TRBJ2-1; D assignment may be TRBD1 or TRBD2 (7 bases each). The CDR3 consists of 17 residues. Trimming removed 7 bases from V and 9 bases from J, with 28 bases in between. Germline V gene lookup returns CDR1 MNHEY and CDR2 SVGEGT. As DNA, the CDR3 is TGTGCCAGCATCACGGCCAGCGGGATACCTGCAGGGGGTGAGCAGTTCTTC. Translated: CASITASGIPAGGEQFF.

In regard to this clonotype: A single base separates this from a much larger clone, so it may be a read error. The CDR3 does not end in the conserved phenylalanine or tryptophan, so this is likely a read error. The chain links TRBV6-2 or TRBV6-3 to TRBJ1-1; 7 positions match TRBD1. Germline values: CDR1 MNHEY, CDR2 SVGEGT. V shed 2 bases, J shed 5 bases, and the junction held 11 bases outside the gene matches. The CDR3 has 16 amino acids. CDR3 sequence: CASSYPIQGVGTEAFY. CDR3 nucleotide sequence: TGTGCCAGCAGTTACCCCATCCAGGGGGTCGGGACTGAAGCTTTCTAT.

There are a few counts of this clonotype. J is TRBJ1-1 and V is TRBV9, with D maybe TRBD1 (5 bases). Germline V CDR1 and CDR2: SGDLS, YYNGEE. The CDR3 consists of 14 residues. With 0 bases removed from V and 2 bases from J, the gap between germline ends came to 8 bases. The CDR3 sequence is CASSVATDNTEAFF. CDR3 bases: TGTGCCAGCAGCGTAGCGACAGACAACACTGAAGCTTTCTTT. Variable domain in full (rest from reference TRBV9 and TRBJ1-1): DSGVTQTPKHLITATGQRVTLRCSPRSGDLSVYWYQQSLDQGLQFLIQYYNGEERAKGNILERFSAQQFPDLHSELNLSSLELGDSALYFCASSVATDNTEAFFGQGTRLTVV.

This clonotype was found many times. The CDR3 coding sequence is TGTGCCAGCAGTCTAAGCTCTATTAGGAACACCGGGGAGCTGTTTTTT. Amino acid sequence: CASSLSSIRNTGELFF. The J gene is TRBJ2-2, the V gene TRBV12-3 or TRBV12-4; D gene ambiguous. This CDR3 has 16 amino acids. Trimming left V 5 bases short and J 1 base short, with 14 bases between.